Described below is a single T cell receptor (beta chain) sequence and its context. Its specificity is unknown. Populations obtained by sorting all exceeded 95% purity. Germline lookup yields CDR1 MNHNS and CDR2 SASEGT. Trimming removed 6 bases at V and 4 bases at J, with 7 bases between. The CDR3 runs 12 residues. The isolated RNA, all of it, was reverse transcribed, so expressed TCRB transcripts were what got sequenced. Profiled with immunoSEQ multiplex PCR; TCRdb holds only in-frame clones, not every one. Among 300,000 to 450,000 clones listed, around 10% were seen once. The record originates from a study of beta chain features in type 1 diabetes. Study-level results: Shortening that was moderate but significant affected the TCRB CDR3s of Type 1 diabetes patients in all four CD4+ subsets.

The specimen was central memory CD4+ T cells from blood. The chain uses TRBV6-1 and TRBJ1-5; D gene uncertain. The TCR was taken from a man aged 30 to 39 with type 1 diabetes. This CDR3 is CASREANQPQHF. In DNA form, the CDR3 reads TGTGCCAGCAGGGAGGCAAATCAGCCCCAGCATTTT.